This T cell receptor beta chain was sequenced in a study of beta chain features in type 1 diabetes. Study background: Cell yields, age and gender were similar between patients and healthy donors.

Study-level findings and limits: Patients' naive, central memory and Treg TCRB repertoires seemed closer to one another than those of healthy donors.

This clone was counted only a few times. Its antigen is unidentified. What was sequenced were expressed TCRB transcripts, since all of the isolated RNA had been reverse transcribed. Profiled with immunoSEQ multiplex PCR; TCRdb holds only in-frame clones, not every one. Here the sample spans around 200,000 clones, around 13% being singletons. The CDR3 runs to 14 residues. Trimming took 9 bases from V and 2 from J, leaving 16 bases between them. Germline V gene data show CDR1 as MDHEN and CDR2 as SYDVKM. Each of the sorted populations had a purity greater than 98%. The TCR originated in a woman between 18 and 29 years old in good health. What was sequenced was central memory CD4+ T cells from blood. The chain joins TRBV28 to TRBJ1-2; perhaps TRBD1 as D (5 bases). The DNA for the CDR3 is TGTGCCAGTCATTGGGTCCAGGGAAACTATGGCTACACCTTC. Translated: CASHWVQGNYGYTF.